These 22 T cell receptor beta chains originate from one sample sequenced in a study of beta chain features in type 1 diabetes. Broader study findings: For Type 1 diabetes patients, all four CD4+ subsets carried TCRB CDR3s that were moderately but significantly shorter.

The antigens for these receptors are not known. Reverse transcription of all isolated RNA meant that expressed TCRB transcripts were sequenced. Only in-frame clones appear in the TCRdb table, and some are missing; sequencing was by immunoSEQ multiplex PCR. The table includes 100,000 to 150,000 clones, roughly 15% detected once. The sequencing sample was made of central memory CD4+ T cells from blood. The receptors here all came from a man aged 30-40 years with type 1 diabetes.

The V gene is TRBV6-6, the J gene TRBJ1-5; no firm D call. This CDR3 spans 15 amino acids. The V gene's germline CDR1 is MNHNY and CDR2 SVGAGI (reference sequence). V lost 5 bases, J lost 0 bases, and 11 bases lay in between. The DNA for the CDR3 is TGTGCCAGCAGTCCCAACAGTTATAGCAATCAGCCCCAGCATTTT. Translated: CASSPNSYSNQPQHF.

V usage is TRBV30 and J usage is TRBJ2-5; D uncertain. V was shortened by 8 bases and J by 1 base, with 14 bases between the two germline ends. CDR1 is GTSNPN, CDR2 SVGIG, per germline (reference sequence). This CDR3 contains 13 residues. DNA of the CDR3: TGTGCCGTCGGCGGCATCCGCCAAGAGACCCAGTACTTC. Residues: CAVGGIRQETQYF.

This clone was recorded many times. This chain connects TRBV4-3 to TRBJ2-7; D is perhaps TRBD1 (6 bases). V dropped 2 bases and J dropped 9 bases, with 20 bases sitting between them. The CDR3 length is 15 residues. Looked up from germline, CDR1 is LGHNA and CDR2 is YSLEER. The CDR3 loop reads CASSQSSTGSSGQYF. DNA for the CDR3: TGCGCCAGCAGCCAATCGTCGACAGGATCATCGGGGCAGTACTTC.

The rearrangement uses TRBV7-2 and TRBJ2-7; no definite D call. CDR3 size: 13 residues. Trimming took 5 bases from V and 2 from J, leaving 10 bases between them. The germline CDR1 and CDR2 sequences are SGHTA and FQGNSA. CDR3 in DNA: TGTGCCAGCAGCCCCGGACGGACCTACGAGCAGTACTTC. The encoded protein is CASSPGRTYEQYF.

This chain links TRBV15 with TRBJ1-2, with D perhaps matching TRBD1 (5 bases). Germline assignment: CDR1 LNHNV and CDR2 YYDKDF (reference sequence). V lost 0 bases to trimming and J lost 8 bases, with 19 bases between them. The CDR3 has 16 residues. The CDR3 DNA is TGTGCCACCAGCAGAGATCCCACAGCCACCGAGGGGGGCTACACCTTC. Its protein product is CATSRDPTATEGGYTF.

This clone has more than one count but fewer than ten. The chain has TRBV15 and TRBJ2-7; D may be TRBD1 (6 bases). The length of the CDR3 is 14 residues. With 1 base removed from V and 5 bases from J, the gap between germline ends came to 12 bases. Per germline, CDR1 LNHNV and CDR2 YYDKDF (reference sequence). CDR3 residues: CATSRARQEHEQYF. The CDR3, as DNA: TGTGCCACCAGCAGAGCGAGACAGGAGCACGAGCAGTACTTC.

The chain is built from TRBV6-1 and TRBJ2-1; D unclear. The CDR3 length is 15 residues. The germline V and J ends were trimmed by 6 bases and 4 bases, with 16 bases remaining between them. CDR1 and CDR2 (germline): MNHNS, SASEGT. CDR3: CASRDSWGSYNEQFF. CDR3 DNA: TGTGCCAGCAGAGACTCTTGGGGAAGTTACAATGAGCAGTTCTTC.

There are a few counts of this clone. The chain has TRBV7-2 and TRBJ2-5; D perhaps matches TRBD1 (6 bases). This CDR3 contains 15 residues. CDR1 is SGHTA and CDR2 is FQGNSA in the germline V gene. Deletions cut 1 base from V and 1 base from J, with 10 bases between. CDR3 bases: TGTGCCAGCAGCTTAGGGGACACGTCCCAAGAGACCCAGTACTTC. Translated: CASSLGDTSQETQYF.

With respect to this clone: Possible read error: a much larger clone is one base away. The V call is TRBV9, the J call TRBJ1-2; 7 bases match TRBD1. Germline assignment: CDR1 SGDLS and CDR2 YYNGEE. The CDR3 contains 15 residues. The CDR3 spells CATSVDPGGDYGYTF. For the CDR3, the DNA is TGTGCCACCAGCGTAGATCCAGGGGGGGACTATGGCTACACCTTC.

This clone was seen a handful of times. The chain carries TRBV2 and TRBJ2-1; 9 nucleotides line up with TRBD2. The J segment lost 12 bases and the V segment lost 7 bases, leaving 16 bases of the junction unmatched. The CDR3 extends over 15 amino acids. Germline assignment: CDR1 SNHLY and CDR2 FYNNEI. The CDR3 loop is CASNLRTRLAGPQFF. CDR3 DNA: TGTGCCAGCAACCTTAGGACCCGGCTAGCGGGACCGCAGTTCTTC. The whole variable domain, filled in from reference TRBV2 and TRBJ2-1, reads EPEVTQTPSHQVTQMGQEVILRCVPISNHLYFYWYRQILGQKVEFLVSFYNNEISEKSEIFDDQFSVERPDGSNFTLKIRSTKLEDSAMYFCASNLRTRLAGPQFFGPGTRLTVL.

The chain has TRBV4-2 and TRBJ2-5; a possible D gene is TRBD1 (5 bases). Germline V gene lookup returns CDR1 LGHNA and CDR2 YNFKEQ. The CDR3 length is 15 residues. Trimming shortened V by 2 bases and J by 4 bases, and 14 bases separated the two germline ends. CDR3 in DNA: TGTGCCAGCAGCCAACAGGGTGGAGTGGGAGAGACCCAGTACTTC. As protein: CASSQQGGVGETQYF.

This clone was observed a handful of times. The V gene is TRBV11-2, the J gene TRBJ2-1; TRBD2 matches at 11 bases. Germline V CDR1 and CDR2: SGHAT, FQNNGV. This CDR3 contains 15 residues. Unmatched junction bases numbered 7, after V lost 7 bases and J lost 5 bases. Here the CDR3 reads CASTLGLAENNEQFF. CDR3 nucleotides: TGTGCCAGCACCTTGGGACTAGCGGAGAACAATGAGCAGTTCTTC.

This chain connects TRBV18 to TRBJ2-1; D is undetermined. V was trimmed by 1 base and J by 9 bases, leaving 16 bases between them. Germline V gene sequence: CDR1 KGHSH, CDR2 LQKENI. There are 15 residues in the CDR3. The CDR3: CASSPRSASGSEQFF. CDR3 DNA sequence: TGTGCCAGCTCACCACGAAGCGCTAGTGGTAGTGAGCAGTTCTTC. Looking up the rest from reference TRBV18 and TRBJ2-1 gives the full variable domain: NAGVMQNPRHLVRRRGQEARLRCSPMKGHSHVYWYRQLPEEGLKFMVYLQKENIIDESGMPKERFSAEFPKEGPSILRIQQVVRGDSAAYFCASSPRSASGSEQFFGPGTRLTVL.

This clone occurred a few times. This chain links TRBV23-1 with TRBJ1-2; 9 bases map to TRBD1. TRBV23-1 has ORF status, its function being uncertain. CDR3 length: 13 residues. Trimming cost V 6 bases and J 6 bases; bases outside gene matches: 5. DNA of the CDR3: TGCGCCAGCAGGGGGGACAGGGACCATGGCTACACCTTC. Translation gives CASRGDRDHGYTF.

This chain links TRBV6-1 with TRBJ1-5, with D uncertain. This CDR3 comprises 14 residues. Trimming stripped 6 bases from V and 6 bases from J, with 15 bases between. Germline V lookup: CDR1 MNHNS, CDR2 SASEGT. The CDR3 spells CASRDGPMAQPQHF. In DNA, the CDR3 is TGTGCCAGCAGGGACGGACCTATGGCTCAGCCCCAGCATTTT.

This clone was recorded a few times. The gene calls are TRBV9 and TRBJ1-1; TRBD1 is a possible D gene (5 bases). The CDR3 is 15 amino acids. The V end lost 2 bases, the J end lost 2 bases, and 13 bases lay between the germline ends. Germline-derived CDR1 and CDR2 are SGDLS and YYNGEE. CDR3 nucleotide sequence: TGTGCCAGCAGCGTCGGAGGGACGCTTAACACTGAAGCTTTCTTT. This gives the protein CASSVGGTLNTEAFF.

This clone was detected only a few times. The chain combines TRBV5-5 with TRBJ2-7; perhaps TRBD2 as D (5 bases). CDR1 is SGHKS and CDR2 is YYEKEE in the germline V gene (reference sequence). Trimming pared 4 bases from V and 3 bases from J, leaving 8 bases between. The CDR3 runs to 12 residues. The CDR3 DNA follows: TGTGCCAGCAGCCCCGGGGTCTACGAGCAGTACTTC. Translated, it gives CASSPGVYEQYF.

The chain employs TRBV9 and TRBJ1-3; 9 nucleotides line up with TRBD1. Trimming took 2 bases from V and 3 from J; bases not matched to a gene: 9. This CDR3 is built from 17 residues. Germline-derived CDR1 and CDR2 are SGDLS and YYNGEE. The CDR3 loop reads CASSVYPTGGFGNTIYF. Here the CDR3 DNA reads TGTGCCAGCAGCGTCTACCCGACAGGGGGATTTGGAAACACCATATATTTT.

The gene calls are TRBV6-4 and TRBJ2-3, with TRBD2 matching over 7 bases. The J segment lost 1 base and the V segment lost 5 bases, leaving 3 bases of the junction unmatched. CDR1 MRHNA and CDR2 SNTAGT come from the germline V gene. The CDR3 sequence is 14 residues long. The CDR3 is CASSYSGGTDTQYF. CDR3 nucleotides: TGTGCCAGCAGTTACAGCGGGGGCACAGATACGCAGTATTTT.

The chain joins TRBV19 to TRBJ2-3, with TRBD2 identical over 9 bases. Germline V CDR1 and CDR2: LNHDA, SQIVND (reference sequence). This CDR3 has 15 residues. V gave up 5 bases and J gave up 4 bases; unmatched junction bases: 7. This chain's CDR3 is CASSRGRGGSDTQYF. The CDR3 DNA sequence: TGTGCCAGTAGTCGCGGGAGGGGCGGTTCAGATACGCAGTATTTT.

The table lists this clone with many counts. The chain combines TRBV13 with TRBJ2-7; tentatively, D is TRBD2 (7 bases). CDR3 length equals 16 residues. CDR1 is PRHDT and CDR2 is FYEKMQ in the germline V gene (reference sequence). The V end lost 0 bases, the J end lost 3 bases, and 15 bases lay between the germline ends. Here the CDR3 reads CASSLGTGGPGYEQYF. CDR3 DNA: TGTGCCAGCAGCTTAGGTACCGGGGGGCCCGGCTACGAGCAGTACTTC.

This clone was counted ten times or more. The CDR3 nucleotides are TGTGCCTGGACCCCGACAGGGAACTATGGCTACACCTTC. It specifies CAWTPTGNYGYTF. The V gene is TRBV30, the J gene TRBJ1-2; 7 bases fit TRBD1. V was pared by 4 bases and J by 2 bases, with 4 bases of the junction left unmatched. Germline V gene data show CDR1 as GTSNPN and CDR2 as SVGIG (reference sequence). CDR3 length: 13 residues.